This record covers a single T cell receptor beta chain. This sample stems from a study of blood T cell repertoires in COVID-19. About the research overall: The cDNA or gDNA used as material had been derived from T cells, B-cell-depleted T cells, or PBMCs.

The CDR3 spans 16 residues. Looked up from germline, CDR1 is KGHSH and CDR2 is LQKENI. V dropped 4 bases and J dropped 0; count of bases not matched to a gene: 6. In the source study's methods: Amplified reference gene primers provided the basis for estimating nucleated cell counts. Clones were sequenced by immunoSEQ multiplex PCR, and TCRdb holds only the in-frame ones, with some missing. V and J calls and clone size are given by that table; D and trimming were obtained from the DNA. The table lists about 160,000 clones, approximately 90% of them singletons. The TCR was taken from a young man with acute or convalescent COVID-19. V and J are TRBV18 and TRBJ1-5; 7 bases align to TRBD1. The sequencing input was peripheral blood. CDR3 sequence: CASSLVGTDSNQPQHF. The CDR3 nucleotides are TGTGCCAGCTCACTTGTAGGGACAGATAGCAATCAGCCCCAGCATTTT.